This T cell receptor (beta chain) was captured in a study of T-cell reconstitution after alpha-beta-depleted transplantation in children. Study outcomes and limitations: Several hundred expanded graft clones reportedly gave rise to the alpha-beta T cells present about two months after transplant. Recipient T cells and thymic progenitors that survived gave rise to the high TCRbeta diversity observed at day 60 in some patients.

This sample's TCRbeta library carried unique molecular identifier barcodes. Using its own MiXCR run on the PCR reads, TCRdb lists one record per CDR3 protein. The table records about 300,000 distinct CDR3 sequences, around 9.1% of them present only once. The CDR3 has 15 amino acids. With 7 bases clipped from V and 2 bases from J, the junction kept 7 bases outside the gene matches. From germline, CDR1 is LNHDA and CDR2 SQIVND (reference sequence). With regard to this clonotype: Its antigen is still unknown.

The chain couples TRBV19 to TRBJ2-3; 9 bases align to TRBD1. The sample in question was PBMCs, obtained before TCRalphabeta/CD19-depleted stem cell transplant. This clonotype originated in a boy in the first two years of life with acute myeloid leukemia, due to receive a stem cell transplant. CDR3 sequence reads: CASNPDRGYTDTQYF. The CDR3 nucleotides read TGTGCCAGTAACCCGGACAGGGGATACACAGATACGCAGTATTTT.